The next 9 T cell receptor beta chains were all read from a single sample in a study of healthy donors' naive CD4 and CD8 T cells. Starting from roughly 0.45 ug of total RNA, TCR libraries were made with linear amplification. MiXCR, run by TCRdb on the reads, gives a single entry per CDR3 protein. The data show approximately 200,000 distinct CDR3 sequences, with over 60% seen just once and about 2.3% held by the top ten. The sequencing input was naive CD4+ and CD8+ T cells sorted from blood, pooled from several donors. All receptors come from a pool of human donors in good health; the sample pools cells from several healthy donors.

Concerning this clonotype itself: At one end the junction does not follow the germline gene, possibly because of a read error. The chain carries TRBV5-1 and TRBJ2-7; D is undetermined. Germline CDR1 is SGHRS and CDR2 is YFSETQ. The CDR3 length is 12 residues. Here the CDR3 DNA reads TGTGCCAGCAGCTTGAACCGGTACGAGCAGTACTTC. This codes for CASSLNRYEQYF.

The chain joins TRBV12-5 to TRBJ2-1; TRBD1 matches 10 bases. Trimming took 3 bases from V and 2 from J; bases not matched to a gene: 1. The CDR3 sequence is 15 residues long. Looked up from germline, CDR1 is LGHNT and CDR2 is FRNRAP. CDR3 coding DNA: TGTGCTAGTGGTTTCGGACAGGGGGCCTACAATGAGCAGTTCTTC. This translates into CASGFGQGAYNEQFF.

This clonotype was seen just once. CDR3 protein: CASSFGQPGEQYF. CDR3 DNA sequence: TGTGCCAGCAGTTTTGGACAGCCTGGGGAGCAGTACTTC. The rearrangement uses TRBV27 and TRBJ2-7; a weak D match, TRBD1 (6 bases). This CDR3 is built from 13 residues. The germline V and J ends were trimmed by 3 bases and 7 bases, with 13 bases remaining between them. Germline-derived CDR1 and CDR2 are MNHEY and SMNVEV (reference sequence).

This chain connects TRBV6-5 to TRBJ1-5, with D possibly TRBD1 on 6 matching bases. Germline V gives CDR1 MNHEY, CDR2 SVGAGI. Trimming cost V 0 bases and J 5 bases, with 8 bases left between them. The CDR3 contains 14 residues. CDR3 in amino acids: CASSYSGAHQPQHF. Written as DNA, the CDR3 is TGTGCCAGCAGTTACTCGGGGGCCCATCAGCCCCAGCATTTT.

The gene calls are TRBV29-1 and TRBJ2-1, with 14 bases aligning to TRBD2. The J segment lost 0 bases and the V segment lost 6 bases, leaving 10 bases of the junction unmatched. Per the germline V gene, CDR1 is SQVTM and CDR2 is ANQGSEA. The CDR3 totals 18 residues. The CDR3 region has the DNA TGCAGCGTGGCCCGACTAGCGGGAGGGAGAAACTCCTACAATGAGCAGTTCTTC. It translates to CSVARLAGGRNSYNEQFF.

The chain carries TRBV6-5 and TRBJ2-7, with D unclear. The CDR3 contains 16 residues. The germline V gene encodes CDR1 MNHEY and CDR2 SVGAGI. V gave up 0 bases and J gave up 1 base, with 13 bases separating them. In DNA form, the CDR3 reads TGTGCCAGCAGTTACTCGCTGGCCGAGGCGTCCTACGAGCAGTACTTC. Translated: CASSYSLAEASYEQYF.

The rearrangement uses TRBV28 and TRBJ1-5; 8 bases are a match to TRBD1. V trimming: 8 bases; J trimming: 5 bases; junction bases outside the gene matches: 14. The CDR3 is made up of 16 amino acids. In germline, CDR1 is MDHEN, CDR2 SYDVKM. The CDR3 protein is CASADFGGQGYQPQHF. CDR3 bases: TGTGCCAGCGCTGACTTTGGTGGACAGGGCTATCAGCCCCAGCATTTT.

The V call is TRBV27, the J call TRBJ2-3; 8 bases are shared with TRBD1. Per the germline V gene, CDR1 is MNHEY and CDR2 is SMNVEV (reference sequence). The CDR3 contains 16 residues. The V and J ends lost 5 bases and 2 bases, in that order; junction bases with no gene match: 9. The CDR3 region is CASSPGQGDYTDTQYF. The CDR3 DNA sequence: TGTGCCAGCAGTCCCGGACAGGGTGACTACACAGATACGCAGTATTTT.

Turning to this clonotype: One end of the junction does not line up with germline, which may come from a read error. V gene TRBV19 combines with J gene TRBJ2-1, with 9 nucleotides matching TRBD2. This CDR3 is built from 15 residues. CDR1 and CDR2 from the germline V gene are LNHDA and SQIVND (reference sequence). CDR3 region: CASSIYSGSANGQFF. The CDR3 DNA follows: TGTGCCAGTAGTATCTATAGCGGGAGTGCGAATGGGCAGTTCTTC.